This T cell receptor (beta chain) was obtained from a study of blood T cells in healthy people across ages. Study conclusions and caveats: It was the long-lived donors that had more naive CD4+ cells and higher diversity than aged donors.

This clonotype came up a few times. No antigen is known for it. With a J-beta primer mix and a sample-barcoded 5' primer, a second PCR ran about 7 to 12 cycles. TCRdb called the 5' RACE reads again in MiXCR, with one record for every CDR3 protein. The repertoire has 500,000 to 550,000 distinct CDR3 sequences, 20% to 30% of them found once; the top ten carry roughly 9.4%. Germline CDR1 and CDR2: PRHDT and FYEKMQ (reference sequence). V lost 0 bases and J lost 0, with 12 bases in between. The CDR3 extends over 17 amino acids. These data are also associated with another study on T cells of mothers and their children. In that study: Maternal samples each gave over 8 million TCR beta CDR3 reads, and child samples approximately 3 million each.

This sequence was found in a boy younger than 18 in good health. The source material was blood. The chain employs TRBV13 and TRBJ1-3; tentatively, D is TRBD1 (6 bases). CDR3 residues: CASSLGAGAISGNTIYF. In DNA form, the CDR3 reads TGTGCCAGCAGCTTAGGAGCGGGGGCTATCTCTGGAAACACCATATATTTT. Together with reference TRBV13 and TRBJ1-3, the CDR3 gives the full variable domain: AAGVIQSPRHLIKEKRETATLKCYPIPRHDTVYWYQQGPGQDPQFLISFYEKMQSDKGSIPDRFSAQQFSDYHSELNMSSLELGDSALYFCASSLGAGAISGNTIYFGEGSWLTVV.